Each of the 7 T cell receptor beta chains below was sequenced from the same sample in a study of T-cell reconstitution after alpha-beta-depleted transplantation in children. A library of TCRbeta sequences, prepared with unique molecular identifiers, was generated. In TCRdb, the PCR reads were re-called with MiXCR into one record per CDR3 protein. The table lists around 250,000 distinct CDR3 sequences, roughly 25% of them singletons. Sequenced material: PBMCs, taken before TCRalphabeta/CD19-depleted stem cell transplant. Receptor source: a girl aged 2-10 years with Fanconi anemia, due to receive a stem cell transplant.

The table lists this clonotype with many counts. The chain has TRBV20-1 and TRBJ1-2; a possible D gene is TRBD1 (6 bases). The CDR3 sequence is 14 residues long. CDR1 and CDR2 (germline): DFQATT, SNEGSKA (reference sequence). The V end lost 4 bases, the J end lost 4 bases, and 16 bases lay between the germline ends. CDR3 region: CSATRDARGYGYTF. As DNA, the CDR3 is TGCAGTGCTACCCGGGATGCCAGGGGCTATGGCTACACCTTC.

The chain has TRBV7-2 and TRBJ2-3; no definite D call. This CDR3 comprises 13 residues. Germline assignment: CDR1 SGHTA and CDR2 FQGNSA. V lost 2 bases, J lost 8 bases, and 11 bases lay in between. CDR3 DNA: TGTGCCAGCAGCTTAAATGCGAAGGGTACGCAGTATTTT. This encodes CASSLNAKGTQYF.

The table lists this clonotype with a few counts. The V and J genes are TRBV9 and TRBJ2-1; 11 positions agree with TRBD2. In germline, CDR1 is SGDLS, CDR2 YYNGEE. This CDR3 comprises 12 residues. V was pared by 4 bases and J by 14 bases, with 5 bases of the junction left unmatched. In nucleotides, the CDR3 is TGTGCCAGCAGCCAACTAGCGGGAGTTAAGTTCTTC. Protein: CASSQLAGVKFF.

In this sample, this clonotype turned up many times. V and J are TRBV5-1 and TRBJ2-1; TRBD2 matches at 7 bases. Germline V CDR1 and CDR2: SGHRS, YFSETQ. This CDR3 is 15 amino acids long. V was pared by 2 bases and J by 3 bases, with 5 bases of the junction left unmatched. The CDR3 region is CASSFLGGSYNEQFF. The CDR3 DNA sequence: TGCGCCAGCAGCTTCTTGGGGGGGAGCTACAATGAGCAGTTCTTC.

The rearrangement joins TRBV2 to TRBJ2-1; either TRBD1 or TRBD2 may supply D (7 bases each). The CDR3 runs to 14 residues. Germline lookup yields CDR1 SNHLY and CDR2 FYNNEI. Trimming shortened V by 10 bases and J by 5 bases, and 18 bases separated the two germline ends. The CDR3 DNA sequence: TGTGCCACTCAGTCCAGGGGGGGGGACAATGAGCAGTTCTTC. Protein sequence: CATQSRGGDNEQFF.

In this sample, this clonotype turned up many times. V is TRBV20-1 and J is TRBJ1-2; 7 nucleotides match TRBD1. From germline, CDR1 is DFQATT and CDR2 SNEGSKA (reference sequence). J lost 2 bases, V lost 7 bases, and 13 bases had no gene match. There are 15 residues in the CDR3. The CDR3 here is CSGANAMGQNYGYTF. CDR3 nucleotide sequence: TGCAGTGGGGCCAATGCGATGGGACAGAACTATGGCTACACCTTC.

There are many counts of this clonotype. J is TRBJ2-1 and V is TRBV10-1; 14 bases agree with TRBD2. The germline gives CDR1 WNHNN, CDR2 SYGVQD (reference sequence). CDR3 length equals 18 residues. V lost 6 bases, J lost 0 bases, and 7 bases stayed unmatched. CDR3 protein: CASSAGLAGVASYNEQFF. CDR3 nucleotide sequence: TGCGCCAGCAGCGCGGGACTAGCGGGAGTTGCCTCCTACAATGAGCAGTTCTTC.